This TCR beta chain is drawn from a study of CD8 T cells in Susac syndrome. Random hexamers primed reverse transcription of about 0.5 to 1 ug RNA. TCRdb re-called the immunoSEQ multiplex PCR reads through MiXCR, storing one row per CDR3 protein. The sample contains about 110,000 distinct CDR3 sequences, roughly 95% of which appear only once. Trimming cost V 4 bases and J 2 bases, with 15 bases left between them. The length of the CDR3 is 15 residues. Looked up from germline, CDR1 is LNHDA and CDR2 is SQIVND (reference sequence). The source of this sequence is a human donor in good health. This chain links TRBV19 with TRBJ2-7, with no clear D. The specimen sequenced was CD4+ T cells from PBMCs. The CDR3 region is CASSKIGDIAYEQYF. CDR3 nucleotides: TGTGCCAGTAGTAAGATCGGAGACATTGCCTACGAGCAGTACTTC.